Presented here are 25 T cell receptor beta chains from one specimen sequenced in a study of T cell repertoires in cytomegalovirus infection. These receptors' targets are unknown. Via MiXCR, TCRdb re-called the reads, giving one row per CDR3 protein. The profile shows about 890,000 distinct CDR3 sequences, roughly 31% of them singletons. Sequenced here: cultured CD8+ T cells from PBMCs, sampled from culture after CMV antigen stimulation. The receptors stem from a human donor in good health (CMV status not recorded). Some clones in this sample may be carry-over from other donors' samples.

The chain is built from TRBV7-8 and TRBJ1-1; D gene ambiguous. CDR1 is SGHVS, CDR2 FQNEAQ, per germline. Trimming pared 5 bases from V and 8 bases from J, leaving 12 bases between. CDR3 length: 12 residues. CDR3 amino acids: CASSPDAREAFF. The DNA for the CDR3 is TGTGCCAGCAGCCCCGACGCCAGAGAAGCTTTCTTT. The full variable domain, completed using reference TRBV7-8 and TRBJ1-1, is GAGVSQSPRYKVAKRGQDVALRCDPISGHVSLFWYQQALGQGPEFLTYFQNEAQLDKSGLPSDRFFAERPEGSVSTLKIQRTQQEDSAVYLCASSPDAREAFFGQGTRLTVV.

V is TRBV5-1 and J is TRBJ2-1; maybe TRBD2 (6 bases). Germline loops: CDR1 SGHRS, CDR2 YFSETQ. The V gene lost 3 bases and the J gene lost 3 bases, with 13 bases spanning the gap. The CDR3 is made up of 15 amino acids. The CDR3 sequence is CASSSGRSGYNEQFF. In DNA, the CDR3 is TGCGCCAGCAGCTCCGGGCGTAGCGGCTACAATGAGCAGTTCTTC.

In regard to this clonotype: The final CDR3 position lacks the conserved phenylalanine or tryptophan, pointing to a likely read error. CDR3 sequence: CATHSQTGELFS. For the CDR3, the DNA is TGTGCCACCCACTCACAAACCGGGGAGCTGTTTTCT. The chain combines TRBV2 with TRBJ2-2; D unclear. V was cut by 10 bases and J by 5 bases, with 11 bases left in between. The germline CDR1 and CDR2 sequences are SNHLY and FYNNEI. The CDR3 extends over 12 amino acids.

This clonotype showed up many times. This chain joins TRBV12-3 or TRBV12-4 and TRBJ1-2; D is ambiguous. CDR3 length: 12 residues. V gave up 3 bases and J gave up 5 bases, with 7 bases separating them. The CDR3 reads CASSFPRYGYTF. DNA of the CDR3: TGTGCCAGCAGTTTCCCCCGGTATGGCTACACCTTC.

V usage is TRBV4-1 and J usage is TRBJ1-5, with 7 bases fitting TRBD1. V trimming: 1 base; J trimming: 2 bases; junction bases outside the gene matches: 2. This CDR3 is 15 amino acids long. Per the germline V gene, CDR1 is MGHRA and CDR2 is YSYEKL. The CDR3 bases are TGCGCCAGCAGCCAAGCTGGACAGGGCAATCAGCCCCAGCATTTT. This encodes CASSQAGQGNQPQHF.

This clonotype occurred once. The chain carries TRBV7-9 and TRBJ2-1; possible D gene TRBD2, 6 bases. The CDR3 consists of 15 residues. Between the trimmed V and J ends, which lost 1 base and 9 bases, there was a span of 16 bases. In germline, CDR1 is SEHNR, CDR2 FQNEAQ (reference sequence). The CDR3 loop reads CASSLDPGVRGEQFF. In nucleotides, the CDR3 is TGTGCCAGCAGCTTAGATCCGGGGGTAAGGGGTGAGCAGTTCTTC.

Points on this clonotype: Its ends do not fully match the called genes, so a read error is possible. The J gene is TRBJ1-1, the V gene TRBV11-1, with D perhaps matching TRBD1 (5 bases). CDR1 SGHAT and CDR2 FQDESV come from the germline V gene (reference sequence). The length of the CDR3 is 13 residues. Here the CDR3 reads CATSRGVNTEAFF. CDR3 nucleotide sequence: TGTGCCACCAGCCGGGGGGTGAACACTGAAGCTTTCTTT.

The gene calls are TRBV6-5 and TRBJ1-2; a possible D gene is TRBD1 (6 bases). The CDR3 totals 15 residues. Between the trimmed V and J ends, which lost 2 bases and 4 bases, there was a span of 14 bases. Germline lookup yields CDR1 MNHEY and CDR2 SVGAGI. The CDR3 DNA reads as TGTGCCAGCAGTTACGGTACCTCAGGGGCCTATGGCTACACCTTC. It codes for CASSYGTSGAYGYTF.

The V and J genes are TRBV5-8 and TRBJ1-2, with no clear D. Germline assignment: CDR1 SGHTS and CDR2 YDEGEE. This CDR3 is 14 amino acids long. The ends were cut back, 2 bases at V and 2 bases at J, with 10 bases in the middle. CDR3 amino acids: CASSFRSENYGYTF. The CDR3 bases are TGTGCCAGCAGCTTCAGGTCGGAGAACTATGGCTACACCTTC.

The rearrangement uses TRBV7-9 and TRBJ2-2; 8 bases map to TRBD1. From germline, CDR1 is SEHNR and CDR2 FQNEAQ (reference sequence). V gave up 6 bases and J gave up 6 bases; unmatched junction bases: 12. This CDR3 spans 16 amino acids. CDR3 nucleotide sequence: TGTGCCAGCAGGGGTCTCGACAGGGGAGTCGCCGGGGAGCTGTTTTTT. This codes for CASRGLDRGVAGELFF.

The V call is TRBV3-1, the J call TRBJ2-1, with D possibly TRBD2 on 6 matching bases. This CDR3 region has 16 residues. V shed 1 base and J shed 0 bases, with 10 bases lying between them. CDR1 and CDR2 from the germline V gene are LGHDT and YNNKEL (reference sequence). The CDR3 nucleotides read TGTGCCAGCAGCCAAGCGGGGGTTGGCTCCTACAATGAGCAGTTCTTC. Its translation is CASSQAGVGSYNEQFF.

V usage is TRBV27 and J usage is TRBJ2-2; no firm D call. Germline V CDR1 and CDR2: MNHEY, SMNVEV (reference sequence). This CDR3 region has 15 residues. Trimming pared 5 bases from V and 5 bases from J, leaving 15 bases between. This CDR3 is CASSTDSDWTGELFF. The CDR3 nucleotides read TGTGCCAGCAGTACCGATTCAGATTGGACCGGGGAGCTGTTTTTT.

The gene calls are TRBV19 and TRBJ1-6; D is unresolved. Per germline, CDR1 LNHDA and CDR2 SQIVND (reference sequence). This CDR3 spans 14 amino acids. V was cut by 6 bases and J by 9 bases, with 15 bases left in between. The CDR3 DNA follows: TGTGCCAGTAGCGCGGCCCGGTGGGGTTCACCCCTCCACTTT. It translates to CASSAARWGSPLHF.

V and J are TRBV19 and TRBJ2-2; no reliable D call. The CDR3 covers 16 residues. Looked up from germline, CDR1 is LNHDA and CDR2 is SQIVND (reference sequence). The ends were cut back, 3 bases at V and 3 bases at J, with 14 bases in the middle. The CDR3: CASSISSQIYTGELFF. Here the CDR3 DNA reads TGTGCCAGTAGTATTTCCAGCCAAATTTACACCGGGGAGCTGTTTTTT.

The CDR3 bases are TGTGCCAGCAGTTCTACAGGGAGTTCACCCCTCCACTTT. This codes for CASSSTGSSPLHF. The V and J genes are TRBV27 and TRBJ1-6; TRBD1 is a possible D gene (6 bases). Germline V CDR1 and CDR2: MNHEY, SMNVEV (reference sequence). Trimming removed 4 bases at V and 9 bases at J, with 10 bases between. This CDR3 is 13 amino acids long.

With regard to this clonotype: Mismatch with germline at one junction end may stem from a read error. The V call is TRBV19, the J call TRBJ2-1, with 9 bases matching TRBD1. The CDR3 runs to 15 residues. The germline gives CDR1 LNHDA, CDR2 SQIVND (reference sequence). CDR3: CTSSIDRGYMNEQFF. In nucleotides, the CDR3 is TGTACCAGTAGTATAGACAGGGGGTATATGAATGAGCAGTTCTTC.

The rearrangement joins TRBV4-1 to TRBJ2-2; 9 bases are a match to TRBD2. CDR1 and CDR2 (germline): MGHRA, YSYEKL. After removal of 3 bases from V and 0 bases from J, the junction contained 5 bases not matched to a gene. This CDR3 is built from 17 residues. The CDR3 is CASSHPSGGPNTGELFF. DNA of the CDR3: TGCGCCAGCAGCCACCCGAGCGGGGGGCCGAACACCGGGGAGCTGTTTTTT.

This CDR3 is CASSLSLGGIGLNEKLFF. The DNA for the CDR3 is TGTGCCAGCAGTTTGTCCCTGGGGGGGATTGGGCTCAATGAAAAACTGTTTTTT. V usage is TRBV28 and J usage is TRBJ1-4; D may be TRBD1 (5 bases). CDR3 length equals 18 residues. Germline-derived CDR1 and CDR2 are MDHEN and SYDVKM. Trimming stripped 3 bases from V and 5 bases from J, with 22 bases between.

V and J are TRBV4-1 and TRBJ1-5; the D is unclear. V gave up 5 bases and J gave up 5 bases, with 10 bases separating them. The CDR3 is 13 residues long. CDR1 and CDR2 from the germline V gene are MGHRA and YSYEKL. Written as DNA, the CDR3 is TGCGCCAGCAGCGGCGCAGATGATCAGCCCCAGCATTTT. It yields the protein CASSGADDQPQHF.

This clonotype has only one observation. The chain employs TRBV2 and TRBJ2-5; 8 positions match TRBD1. The germline gives CDR1 SNHLY, CDR2 FYNNEI. With 10 bases clipped from V and 6 bases from J, the junction kept 10 bases outside the gene matches. This CDR3 spans 13 amino acids. CDR3 in amino acids: CANDRGDSKTQYF. DNA of the CDR3: TGTGCCAACGACAGGGGAGATTCGAAGACCCAGTACTTC.

The chain carries TRBV2 and TRBJ2-1; maybe TRBD1 (6 bases). The germline V gene encodes CDR1 SNHLY and CDR2 FYNNEI. This CDR3 has 12 residues. V lost 8 bases, J lost 6 bases, and 11 bases lay in between. This CDR3 reads CASVGAVNEQFF. For the CDR3, the DNA is TGTGCCAGCGTGGGGGCGGTCAATGAGCAGTTCTTC.

This chain links TRBV6-6 with TRBJ2-1; tentative D call: TRBD2 (6 bases). There are 16 residues in the CDR3. V was shortened by 0 bases and J by 4 bases, with 13 bases between the two germline ends. CDR1 MNHNY and CDR2 SVGAGI come from the germline V gene (reference sequence). The CDR3 loop is CASSYSWQAGYNEQFF. CDR3 in DNA: TGTGCCAGCAGTTACTCGTGGCAGGCGGGGTACAATGAGCAGTTCTTC.

The genes are TRBV19 and TRBJ1-1; D ambiguous. CDR1 and CDR2 from the germline V gene are LNHDA and SQIVND (reference sequence). The ends were cut back, 2 bases at V and 4 bases at J, with 11 bases in the middle. The CDR3 extends over 14 amino acids. CDR3: CASSITSFTTEAFF. The CDR3 DNA follows: TGTGCCAGTAGTATAACCTCGTTTACCACTGAAGCTTTCTTT.

This clonotype was observed many times. V gene TRBV7-9 combines with J gene TRBJ2-7, with D hard to call. Germline loops: CDR1 SEHNR, CDR2 FQNEAQ (reference sequence). Trimming took 5 bases from V and 5 from J, leaving 10 bases between them. The CDR3 totals 12 residues. As DNA, the CDR3 is TGTGCCAGCAGCCTGGTGGCGGACGAGCAGTACGTC. It yields the protein CASSLVADEQYV.

The CDR3 bases are TGTGCCAGTAGTATGATAGGGGGCACTGAAGCTTTCTTT. This codes for CASSMIGGTEAFF. This chain uses TRBV19 with TRBJ1-1; tentative D call: TRBD1 (6 bases). Germline loops: CDR1 LNHDA, CDR2 SQIVND (reference sequence). This CDR3 is built from 13 residues. V was clipped by 3 bases and J by 4 bases, with 9 bases between them.